The 7 T cell receptor beta chains reported below all come from one sample, sequenced in a study of T cell repertoires in cytomegalovirus infection. No antigen has been identified for these receptors. TCRdb called the reads again in MiXCR, with one record for every CDR3 protein. Seen here are 110,000 to 150,000 distinct CDR3 sequences, around 30% observed once, and the top ten hold roughly half. The sample consisted of CD8+ T cells from cultured PBMCs, taken from culture after CMV antigen stimulation. These receptors came from a human donor in good health (CMV status not recorded). Some clones in this sample may be carry-over from other donors' samples.

This clonotype was counted a few times. The chain is built from TRBV6-6 and TRBJ2-2, with D perhaps being TRBD1 or TRBD2 (5 bases each). The CDR3 spans 16 residues. Trimming cost V 6 bases and J 5 bases, with 19 bases left between them. CDR1 and CDR2 (germline): MNHNY, SVGAGI (reference sequence). This chain's CDR3 is CASSQIPGAVTGELFF. CDR3 in DNA: TGTGCCAGCAGCCAAATTCCCGGGGCCGTTACCGGGGAGCTGTTTTTT.

The sample holds a few counts of this clonotype. The rearrangement joins TRBV19 to TRBJ1-5, with no clear D. V lost 2 bases and J lost 4, with 12 bases in between. This CDR3 is built from 15 residues. Germline-derived CDR1 and CDR2 are LNHDA and SQIVND (reference sequence). The CDR3 region has the DNA TGTGCCAGTAGTATATACAAATTAGGTAATCAGCCCCAGCATTTT. The encoded protein is CASSIYKLGNQPQHF.

This clonotype was found a few times. The rearrangement links TRBV29-1 to TRBJ2-3, with unresolved D. From germline, CDR1 is SQVTM and CDR2 ANQGSEA. The germline V and J ends were trimmed by 6 bases and 1 base, with 14 bases remaining between them. The CDR3 loop spans 14 amino acids. CDR3 protein: CSVGPTRGTDTQYF. DNA of the CDR3: TGCAGCGTGGGTCCAACAAGGGGCACAGATACGCAGTATTTT.

The rearrangement links TRBV27 to TRBJ1-1; no firm D call. Germline loops: CDR1 MNHEY, CDR2 SMNVEV (reference sequence). V gave up 2 bases and J gave up 3 bases, with 13 bases separating them. This CDR3 is 15 amino acids long. CDR3 DNA: TGTGCCAGCAGTTTAACTACCGGGAGCCACACTGAAGCTTTCTTT. Its translation: CASSLTTGSHTEAFF.

V gene TRBV27 combines with J gene TRBJ1-1; D not certain. Germline V gene sequence: CDR1 MNHEY, CDR2 SMNVEV (reference sequence). Trimming took 3 bases from V and 8 from J, leaving 7 bases between them. The CDR3 consists of 11 residues. The CDR3: CASSFMGEAFF. The CDR3 coding sequence is TGTGCCAGCAGTTTTATGGGGGAAGCTTTCTTT.

The chain combines TRBV28 with TRBJ2-5, with D perhaps matching TRBD1 (5 bases). Trimming took 7 bases from V and 4 from J, leaving 13 bases between them. The CDR3 loop spans 13 amino acids. Per germline, CDR1 MDHEN and CDR2 SYDVKM. The CDR3 region is CASTLWQGETQYF. The CDR3 DNA is TGTGCCAGCACTCTTTGGCAGGGAGAGACCCAGTACTTC.

The V gene is TRBV12-3 or TRBV12-4, the J gene TRBJ2-7, with a tentative D call TRBD2 (6 bases). V lost 6 bases and J 2 bases, leaving 14 bases between the germline ends. The CDR3 extends over 14 amino acids. CDR3 nucleotides: TGTGCCAGCAGCTGGACGGGGGATACCTACGAGCAGTACTTC. Protein product: CASSWTGDTYEQYF.